This T cell receptor (beta chain) was captured by sequencing in a study of OX40 agonist ivuxolimab in advanced cancers. The CDR3 totals 17 residues. Between the trimmed V and J ends, which lost 5 bases and 3 bases, there was a span of 17 bases. From germline, CDR1 is SEHNR and CDR2 FQNEAQ (reference sequence). Study conclusions and caveats: There were also nonresponders showing low normalized T-cell clonal expansion.

Worth noting for this clone: Its antigen is still unknown.

TCRdb keeps only in-frame clones here, not all; method: immunoSEQ multiplex PCR. The sample contains 65,000 to 95,000 clones, roughly 84% of which appear only once. The chain combines TRBV7-9 with TRBJ2-6; D may be TRBD1 (6 bases). Sample: CD4+ or CD8+ T cells sorted from blood, taken in a trial of the OX40 agonist ivuxolimab. The sequence came from an adult with an advanced solid tumor such as melanoma, head and neck, liver or kidney cancer. The CDR3 DNA reads as TGTGCCAGCAGCGCCGGGGCAGGGGCAATTGGGGCCAACGTCCTGACTTTC. This translates into CASSAGAGAIGANVLTF.